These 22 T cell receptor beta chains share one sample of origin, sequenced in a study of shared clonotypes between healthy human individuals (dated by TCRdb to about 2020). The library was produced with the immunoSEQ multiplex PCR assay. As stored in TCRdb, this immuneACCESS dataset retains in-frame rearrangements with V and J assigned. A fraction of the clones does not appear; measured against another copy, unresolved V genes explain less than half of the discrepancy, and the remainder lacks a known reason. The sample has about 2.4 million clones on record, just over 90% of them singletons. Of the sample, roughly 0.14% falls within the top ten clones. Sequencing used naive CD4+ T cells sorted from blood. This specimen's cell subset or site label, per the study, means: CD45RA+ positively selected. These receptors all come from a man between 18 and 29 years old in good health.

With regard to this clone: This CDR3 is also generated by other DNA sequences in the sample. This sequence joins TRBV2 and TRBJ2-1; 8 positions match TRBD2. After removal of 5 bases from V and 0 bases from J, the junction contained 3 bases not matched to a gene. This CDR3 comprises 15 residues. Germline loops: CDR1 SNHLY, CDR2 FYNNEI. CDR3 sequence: CASSSSGSSYNEQFF. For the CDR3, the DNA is TGTGCCAGCAGTAGCAGCGGGAGCTCCTACAATGAGCAGTTCTTC.

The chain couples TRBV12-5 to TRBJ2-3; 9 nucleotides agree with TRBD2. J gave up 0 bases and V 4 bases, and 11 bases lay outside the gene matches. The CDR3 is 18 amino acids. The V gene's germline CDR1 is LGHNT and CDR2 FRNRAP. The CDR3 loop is CASGSSPKSGRSTDTQYF. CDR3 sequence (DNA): TGTGCTAGTGGTTCCTCCCCTAAGAGCGGGAGGAGCACAGATACGCAGTATTTT.

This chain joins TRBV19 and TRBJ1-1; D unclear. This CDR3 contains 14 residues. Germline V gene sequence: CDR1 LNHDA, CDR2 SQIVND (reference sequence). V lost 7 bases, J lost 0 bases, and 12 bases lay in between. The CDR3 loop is CASKGRAMNTEAFF. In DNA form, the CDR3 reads TGTGCCAGTAAGGGAAGGGCCATGAACACTGAAGCTTTCTTT. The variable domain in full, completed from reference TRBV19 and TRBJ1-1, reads DGGITQSPKYLFRKEGQNVTLSCEQNLNHDAMYWYRQDPGQGLRLIYYSQIVNDFQKGDIAEGYSVSREKKESFPLTVTSAQKNPTAFYLCASKGRAMNTEAFFGQGTRLTVV.

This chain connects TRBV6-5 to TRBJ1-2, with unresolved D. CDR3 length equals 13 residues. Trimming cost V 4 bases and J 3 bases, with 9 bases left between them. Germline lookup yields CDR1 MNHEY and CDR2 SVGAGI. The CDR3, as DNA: TGTGCCAGCAGTTTTCTCTCGGACTATGGCTACACCTTC. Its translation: CASSFLSDYGYTF.

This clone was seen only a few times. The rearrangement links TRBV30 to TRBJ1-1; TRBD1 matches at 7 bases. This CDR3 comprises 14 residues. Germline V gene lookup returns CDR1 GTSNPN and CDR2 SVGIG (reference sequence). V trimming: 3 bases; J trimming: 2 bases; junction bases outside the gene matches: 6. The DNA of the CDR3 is TGTGCCTGGAGCGGGGACAGTAGAAACACTGAAGCTTTCTTT. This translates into CAWSGDSRNTEAFF.

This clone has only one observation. The CDR3 coding sequence is TGTGCCAGCTCACCCACGGGACAGTACACCGGGGAGCTGTTTTTT. Amino acids: CASSPTGQYTGELFF. The chain links TRBV18 to TRBJ2-2; TRBD1 aligns across 7 bases. CDR3 size: 15 residues. The trim removed 3 bases at V and 3 bases at J, leaving 4 bases unmatched. Per germline, CDR1 KGHSH and CDR2 LQKENI.

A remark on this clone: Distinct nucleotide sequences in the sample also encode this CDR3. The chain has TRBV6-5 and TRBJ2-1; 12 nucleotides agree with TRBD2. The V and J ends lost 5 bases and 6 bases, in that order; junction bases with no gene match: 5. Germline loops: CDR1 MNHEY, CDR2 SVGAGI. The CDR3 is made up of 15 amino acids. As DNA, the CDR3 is TGTGCCAGCAGTCCAGGACTAGCGGGAACCAATGAGCAGTTCTTC. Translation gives CASSPGLAGTNEQFF.

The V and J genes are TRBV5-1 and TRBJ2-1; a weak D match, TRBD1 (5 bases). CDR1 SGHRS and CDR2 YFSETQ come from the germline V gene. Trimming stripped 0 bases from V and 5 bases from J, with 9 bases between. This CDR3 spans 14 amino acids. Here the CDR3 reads CASSLGQKDNEQFF. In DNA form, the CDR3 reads TGCGCCAGCAGCTTGGGACAGAAAGACAATGAGCAGTTCTTC.

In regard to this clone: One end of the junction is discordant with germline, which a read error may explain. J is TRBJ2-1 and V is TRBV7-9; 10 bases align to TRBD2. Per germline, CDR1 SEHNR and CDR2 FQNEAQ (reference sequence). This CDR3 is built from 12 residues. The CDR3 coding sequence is TGTGCCAGCAGCCAGATCGGGACTAGCGTGGTCTTC. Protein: CASSQIGTSVVF.

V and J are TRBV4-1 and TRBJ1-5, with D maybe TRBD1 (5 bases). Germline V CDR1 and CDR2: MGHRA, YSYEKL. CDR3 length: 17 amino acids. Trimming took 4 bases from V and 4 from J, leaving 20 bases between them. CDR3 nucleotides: TGCGCCAGCAGCCGTGCAAAGGAGGGGATGAGGAATCAGCCCCAGCATTTT. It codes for CASSRAKEGMRNQPQHF.

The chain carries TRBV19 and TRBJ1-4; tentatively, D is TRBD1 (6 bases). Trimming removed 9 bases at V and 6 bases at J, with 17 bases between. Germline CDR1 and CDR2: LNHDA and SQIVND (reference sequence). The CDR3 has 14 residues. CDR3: CASIRDTRDEKLFF. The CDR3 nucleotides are TGTGCCAGCATCCGGGACACGCGGGATGAAAAACTGTTTTTT.

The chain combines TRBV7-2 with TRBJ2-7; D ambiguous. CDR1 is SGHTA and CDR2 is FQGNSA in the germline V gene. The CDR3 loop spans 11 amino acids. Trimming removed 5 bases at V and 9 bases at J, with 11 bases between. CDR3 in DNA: TGTGCCAGCAGCCCAATGACGTGGCAGTACTTC. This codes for CASSPMTWQYF. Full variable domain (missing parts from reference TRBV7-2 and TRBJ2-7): GAGVSQSPSNKVTEKGKDVELRCDPISGHTALYWYRQSLGQGLEFLIYFQGNSAPDKSGLPSDRFSAERTGGSVSTLTIQRTQQEDSAVYLCASSPMTWQYFGPGTRLTVT.

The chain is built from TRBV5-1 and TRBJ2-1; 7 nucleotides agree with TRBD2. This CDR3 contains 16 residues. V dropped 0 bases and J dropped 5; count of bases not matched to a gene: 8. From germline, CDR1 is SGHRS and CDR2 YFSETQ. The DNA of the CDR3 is TGCGCCAGCAGCTTGGAGCGGGGCCAGGGTAACAATGAGCAGTTCTTC. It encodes CASSLERGQGNNEQFF.

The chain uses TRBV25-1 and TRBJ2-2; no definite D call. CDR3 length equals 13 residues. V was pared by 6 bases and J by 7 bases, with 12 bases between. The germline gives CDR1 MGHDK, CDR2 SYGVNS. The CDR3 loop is CASSRSPSGELFF. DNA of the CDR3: TGTGCCAGCAGCCGGTCTCCCAGCGGGGAGCTGTTTTTT.

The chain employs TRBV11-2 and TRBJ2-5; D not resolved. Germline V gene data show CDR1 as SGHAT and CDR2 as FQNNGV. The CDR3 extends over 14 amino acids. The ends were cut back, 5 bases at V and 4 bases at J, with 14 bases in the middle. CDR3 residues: CASSPTAIGETQYF. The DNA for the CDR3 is TGTGCCAGCAGCCCTACGGCGATAGGAGAGACCCAGTACTTC. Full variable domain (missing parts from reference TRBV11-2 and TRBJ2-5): EAGVAQSPRYKIIEKRQSVAFWCNPISGHATLYWYQQILGQGPKLLIQFQNNGVVDDSQLPKDRFSAERLKGVDSTLKIQPAKLEDSAVYLCASSPTAIGETQYFGPGTRLLVL.

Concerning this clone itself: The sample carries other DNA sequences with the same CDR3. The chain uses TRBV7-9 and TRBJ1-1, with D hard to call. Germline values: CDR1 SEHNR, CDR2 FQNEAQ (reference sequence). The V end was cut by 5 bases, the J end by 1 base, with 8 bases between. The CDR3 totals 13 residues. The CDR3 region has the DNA TGTGCCAGCAGCCCCCTCAAGAACACTGAAGCTTTCTTT. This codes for CASSPLKNTEAFF.

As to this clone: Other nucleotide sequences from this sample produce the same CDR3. CDR3 in amino acids: CASSLDRYGYTF. In DNA, the CDR3 is TGCGCCAGCAGCTTGGACAGATATGGCTACACCTTC. V is TRBV5-1 and J is TRBJ1-2; D unclear. In germline, CDR1 is SGHRS, CDR2 YFSETQ. Trimming pared 0 bases from V and 5 bases from J, leaving 5 bases between. The CDR3 has 12 amino acids. The full variable domain, rest sourced from reference TRBV5-1 and TRBJ1-2, is KAGVTQTPRYLIKTRGQQVTLSCSPISGHRSVSWYQQTPGQGLQFLFEYFSETQRNKGNFPGRFSGRQFSNSRSEMNVSTLELGDSALYLCASSLDRYGYTFGSGTRLTVV.

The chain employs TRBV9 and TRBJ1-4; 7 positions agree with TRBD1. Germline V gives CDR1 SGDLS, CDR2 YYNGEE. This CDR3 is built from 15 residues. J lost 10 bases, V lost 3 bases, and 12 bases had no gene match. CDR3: CASSEGGGGTGKLFF. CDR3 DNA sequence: TGTGCCAGCAGCGAGGGAGGAGGGGGCACAGGAAAACTGTTTTTT.

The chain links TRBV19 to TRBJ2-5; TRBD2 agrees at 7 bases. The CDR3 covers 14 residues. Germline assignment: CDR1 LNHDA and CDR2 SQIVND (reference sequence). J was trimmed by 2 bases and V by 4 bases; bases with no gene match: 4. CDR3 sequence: CASSNSGFQETQYF. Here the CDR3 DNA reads TGTGCCAGTAGTAATAGCGGGTTTCAAGAGACCCAGTACTTC.

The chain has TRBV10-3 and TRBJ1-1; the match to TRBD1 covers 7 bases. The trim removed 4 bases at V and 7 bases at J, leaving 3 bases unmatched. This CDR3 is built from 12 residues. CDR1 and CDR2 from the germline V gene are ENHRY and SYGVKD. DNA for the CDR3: TGTGCCATCAGTGGGGACAGTCTTGAAGCTTTCTTT. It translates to CAISGDSLEAFF.

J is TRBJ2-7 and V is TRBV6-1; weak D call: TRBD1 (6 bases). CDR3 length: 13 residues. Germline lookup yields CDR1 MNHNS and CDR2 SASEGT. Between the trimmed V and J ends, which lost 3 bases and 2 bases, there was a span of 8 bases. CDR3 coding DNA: TGTGCCAGCAGTGATGGGGGCCCCTACGAGCAGTACTTC. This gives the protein CASSDGGPYEQYF.

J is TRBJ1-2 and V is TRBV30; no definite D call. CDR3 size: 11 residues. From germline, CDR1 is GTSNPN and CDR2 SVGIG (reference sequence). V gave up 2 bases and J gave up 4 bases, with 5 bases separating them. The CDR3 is CAWSIGYGYTF. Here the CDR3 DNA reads TGTGCCTGGAGTATAGGCTATGGCTACACCTTC.